The 19 T cell receptor beta chains below come from one sample, sequenced in a study of beta chain features in type 1 diabetes. The whole isolated RNA underwent reverse transcription, so sequencing captured expressed TCRB transcripts. Some clones are missing from TCRdb's copy, which holds only in-frame ones; the method was immunoSEQ multiplex PCR. The sample contains around 650,000 clones, around 12% of which appear only once. Their target antigens are unknown. Study findings and constraints: Type 1 diabetes patients showed a moderate but significant shortening of TCRB CDR3s in all four CD4+ subsets.

The sequencing sample was made of naive CD4+ T cells from blood. These receptor sequences come from a man aged 25-45 years with type 1 diabetes.

This chain connects TRBV7-6 to TRBJ2-1, with 15 bases lining up with TRBD2. Trimming cost V 6 bases and J 0 bases; bases outside gene matches: 9. CDR1 SGHVS and CDR2 FNYEAQ come from the germline V gene. The CDR3 has 19 residues. CDR3 residues: CASRPGTSGGSSSYNEQFF. In DNA, the CDR3 is TGTGCCAGCAGACCAGGGACTAGCGGGGGGTCGAGCTCCTACAATGAGCAGTTCTTC. Variable domain in full (rest from reference TRBV7-6 and TRBJ2-1): GAGVSQSPRYKVTKRGQDVALRCDPISGHVSLYWYRQALGQGPEFLTYFNYEAQQDKSGLPNDRFSAERPEGSISTLTIQRTEQRDSAMYRCASRPGTSGGSSSYNEQFFGPGTRLTVL.

The gene calls are TRBV9 and TRBJ1-2, with D possibly matching TRBD1 (5 bases). V was pared by 6 bases and J by 8 bases, with 23 bases between. CDR1 is SGDLS, CDR2 YYNGEE, per germline. The CDR3 is 15 amino acids. The CDR3 reads CASTNRGAAMGGYTF. CDR3 in DNA: TGTGCCAGCACCAATAGGGGCGCCGCAATGGGAGGCTACACCTTC.

The chain has TRBV6-1 and TRBJ1-2; D uncertain. Trimming left V 0 bases short and J 7 bases short, with 9 bases between. Germline CDR1 MNHNS, CDR2 SASEGT. The CDR3 totals 13 residues. The DNA of the CDR3 is TGTGCCAGCAGTGAAGCAGGAGTGTCTGGCTACACCTTC. Protein sequence: CASSEAGVSGYTF.

This clone has just a few counts. The rearrangement uses TRBV6-1 and TRBJ1-1, with D uncertain. CDR1 and CDR2 (germline): MNHNS, SASEGT. The CDR3 spans 13 residues. The V and J ends lost 4 bases and 4 bases respectively, with 10 bases between them. The CDR3 DNA is TGTGCCAGCAGTGTCTCCGGGGTCACTGAAGCTTTCTTT. Translation gives CASSVSGVTEAFF.

The sample holds a few counts of this clone. The chain couples TRBV7-2 to TRBJ2-3; TRBD2 matches at 12 bases. The CDR3 contains 17 residues. Germline CDR1 reads SGHTA; CDR2 reads FQGNSA. The V and J ends lost 3 bases and 2 bases, in that order; junction bases with no gene match: 6. DNA for the CDR3: TGTGCCAGCAGCTTGGGAGGACTAGCGGGGTTCACAGATACGCAGTATTTT. This sequence encodes CASSLGGLAGFTDTQYF.

The V call is TRBV5-6, the J call TRBJ2-3, with D perhaps being TRBD1 or TRBD2 (5 bases each). This CDR3 is built from 17 residues. Trimming took off 0 bases at V and 5 bases at J, with 19 bases between the two ends. CDR1 is SGHDT and CDR2 is YYEEEE in the germline V gene. The CDR3 DNA follows: TGTGCCAGCAGCTTGGCCACCGGGACGGGAAAGGGAGATACGCAGTATTTT. Residues: CASSLATGTGKGDTQYF.

The genes are TRBV7-2 and TRBJ2-2, with D tentatively TRBD1 (7 bases). CDR1 and CDR2 from the germline V gene are SGHTA and FQGNSA. V lost 5 bases and J lost 4, with 14 bases in between. The CDR3 loop spans 15 amino acids. The CDR3 sequence: CASSQGGPSTGELFF. For the CDR3, the DNA is TGTGCCAGCAGCCAGGGGGGCCCCAGCACCGGGGAGCTGTTTTTT.

The chain employs TRBV7-9 and TRBJ1-4, with D possibly being TRBD1 (6 bases). This CDR3 has 14 amino acids. Trimming stripped 6 bases from V and 10 bases from J, with 18 bases between. Germline V CDR1 and CDR2: SEHNR, FQNEAQ (reference sequence). CDR3 sequence reads: CASSFHQGSVKLFF. The DNA for the CDR3 is TGTGCCAGCAGTTTCCACCAGGGGAGCGTAAAACTGTTTTTT. Using reference TRBV7-9 and TRBJ1-4 for the parts outside the CDR3, the full variable domain is DTGVSQNPRHKITKRGQNVTFRCDPISEHNRLYWYRQTLGQGPEFLTYFQNEAQLEKSRLLSDRFSAERPKGSFSTLEIQRTEQGDSAMYLCASSFHQGSVKLFFGSGTQLSVL.

The CDR3 DNA reads as TGTGCCAGCAGTGAACCCCTCGGAGGGGGGCTAGACAATTCACCCCTCCACTTT. Protein product: CASSEPLGGGLDNSPLHF. The chain has TRBV2 and TRBJ1-6; perhaps TRBD1 as D (6 bases). This CDR3 region has 18 residues. V was shortened by 2 bases and J by 7 bases, with 21 bases between the two germline ends. Germline V gives CDR1 SNHLY, CDR2 FYNNEI.

There are a few counts of this clone. The chain joins TRBV5-4 to TRBJ1-1, with TRBD1 matching over 7 bases. This CDR3 spans 13 amino acids. V shed 5 bases, J shed 1 base, and the junction held 2 bases outside the gene matches. The germline V gene encodes CDR1 SGHNT and CDR2 YYREEE (reference sequence). The CDR3 sequence: CASRGQPNTEAFF. DNA for the CDR3: TGTGCCAGCAGGGGACAGCCGAACACTGAAGCTTTCTTT. Full variable domain (outside the CDR3, taken from reference TRBV5-4 and TRBJ1-1): ETGVTQSPTHLIKTRGQQVTLRCSSQSGHNTVSWYQQALGQGPQFIFQYYREEENGRGNFPPRFSGLQFPNYSSELNVNALELDDSALYLCASRGQPNTEAFFGQGTRLTVV.

The chain recombines TRBV9 with TRBJ2-3; 9 bases match TRBD2. Germline CDR1 and CDR2: SGDLS and YYNGEE. The CDR3 consists of 14 residues. Trimming cost V 5 bases and J 6 bases; bases outside gene matches: 7. The CDR3 reads CASSVSGGGDTQYF. The CDR3 DNA reads as TGTGCCAGCAGTGTTAGCGGGGGCGGGGATACGCAGTATTTT.

This clone was observed a handful of times. The chain is built from TRBV13 and TRBJ1-5; no clear D. The CDR3 runs 14 residues. Germline V lookup: CDR1 PRHDT, CDR2 FYEKMQ (reference sequence). V lost 1 base to trimming and J lost 0 bases, with 4 bases between them. This CDR3 reads CASSLEGSNQPQHF. DNA of the CDR3: TGTGCCAGCAGCTTAGAGGGTAGCAATCAGCCCCAGCATTTT.

This clone turned up a few times. The V and J genes are TRBV28 and TRBJ1-5, with a tentative D call TRBD1 (5 bases). CDR3 length: 13 residues. Between the trimmed V and J ends, which lost 5 bases and 9 bases, there was a span of 14 bases. Germline-derived CDR1 and CDR2 are MDHEN and SYDVKM. In DNA form, the CDR3 reads TGTGCCAGCAGTCCCCAGGGTCTGGGGCCCCAGCATTTT. Residues: CASSPQGLGPQHF.

This clone has only a few counts. The genes are TRBV2 and TRBJ2-2, with D possibly TRBD1 on 6 matching bases. The CDR3 extends over 13 amino acids. The germline CDR1 and CDR2 sequences are SNHLY and FYNNEI. V was cut by 8 bases and J by 10 bases, with 17 bases left in between. CDR3: CASSGQLNVELFF. The CDR3 DNA reads as TGTGCCAGCTCTGGACAGCTGAACGTGGAGCTGTTTTTT.

This clone was detected a few times. The gene calls are TRBV9 and TRBJ2-7, with 7 bases identical to TRBD2. The CDR3 is 14 residues long. CDR1 is SGDLS, CDR2 YYNGEE, per germline. V was pared by 4 bases and J by 6 bases, with 10 bases of the junction left unmatched. CDR3 DNA: TGTGCCAGCAGCCCCCAGGGAGGGGAGGCCGAGCAGTACTTC. Translating gives CASSPQGGEAEQYF.

This clone was picked up a small number of times. This chain connects TRBV30 to TRBJ2-7, with D perhaps assigned TRBD1 or TRBD2 (5 bases each). In germline, CDR1 is GTSNPN, CDR2 SVGIG (reference sequence). CDR3 length: 15 amino acids. The V and J ends lost 4 bases and 2 bases respectively, with 18 bases between them. CDR3 DNA: TGTGCCTGGACCCCGGGGCGGATAGATCCCTACGAGCAGTACTTC. It yields the protein CAWTPGRIDPYEQYF. Full variable domain (outside the CDR3, taken from reference TRBV30 and TRBJ2-7): SQTIHQWPATLVQPVGSPLSLECTVEGTSNPNLYWYRQAAGRGLQLLFYSVGIGQISSEVPQNLSASRPQDRQFILSSKKLLLSDSGFYLCAWTPGRIDPYEQYFGPGTRLTVT.

The rearrangement uses TRBV6-6 and TRBJ2-3; maybe TRBD1 (8 bases). Trimming cost V 6 bases and J 0 bases, with 13 bases left between them. The V gene's germline CDR1 is MNHNY and CDR2 SVGAGI (reference sequence). The CDR3 length is 15 residues. CDR3 sequence (DNA): TGTGCCAGCAGCAACAGGGGGGGCAGCACAGATACGCAGTATTTT. Protein sequence: CASSNRGGSTDTQYF.

J is TRBJ2-5 and V is TRBV5-1, with D tentatively TRBD2 (5 bases). V lost 3 bases to trimming and J lost 5 bases, with 17 bases between them. Germline V gives CDR1 SGHRS, CDR2 YFSETQ. The CDR3 totals 15 residues. In DNA form, the CDR3 reads TGCGCCAGCAGCTCCGGAGGCGGAGGATGGGAGACCCAGTACTTC. This gives the protein CASSSGGGGWETQYF.

This sequence joins TRBV4-2 and TRBJ2-7, with 13 positions matching TRBD2. V was clipped by 5 bases and J by 2 bases; unmatched bases: 9. There are 17 residues in the CDR3. Germline values: CDR1 LGHNA, CDR2 YNFKEQ. The CDR3 DNA reads as TGTGCCAGCAGCTTCGGACTAGCGGGGGAGAGTCCCTACGAGCAGTACTTC. Residues: CASSFGLAGESPYEQYF.